The 4 T cell receptor beta chains below all came from one sample that was sequenced in a study of T cells in Graves' hyperthyroidism and ophthalmopathy (dated by TCRdb to between 2018 and 2020). The protocol used for the library was multiplex PCR. Instrument used: Illumina HiSeq 2000. Amplification of TCR beta CDR3 regions was carried out from RNA transcripts. The TCR CDR3 was subjected to a first round of RT-PCR using the HTBI primer set and the Qiagen OneStep RT-PCR kit. The raw public data were reprocessed by TCRdb itself: fastp quality trimming at Q25, MiXCR clonotype calling, in-frame beta chains only. Every entry covers one CDR3 protein and lists the most common genes and DNA from its rows. Present in this sample are 600,000 to 750,000 distinct CDR3 sequences, roughly 17% of which were seen just once. Around 15% of the sample is held by the ten biggest clonotypes. Input material: blood. The source is a man aged 45-60 years with Graves' hyperthyroidism.

Many counts were recorded for this clonotype. The rearrangement joins TRBV28 to TRBJ1-1; a possible D gene is TRBD1 (6 bases). CDR1 and CDR2 from the germline V gene are MDHEN and SYDVKM. The length of the CDR3 is 11 residues. Trimming stripped 9 bases from V and 4 bases from J, with 9 bases between. The DNA for the CDR3 is TGTGCCAGTAGACAGGCCACTGAAGCTTTCTTT. This sequence encodes CASRQATEAFF.

This clonotype came up a few times. The CDR3 nucleotides are TGTGCCACCTCAGGGGGGTATCGCGAGACCCAGTACTTC. Translated: CATSGGYRETQYF. V and J are TRBV19 and TRBJ2-5, with D perhaps matching TRBD1 (7 bases). The CDR3 covers 13 residues. From germline, CDR1 is LNHDA and CDR2 SQIVND (reference sequence). V was clipped by 10 bases and J by 5 bases, with 17 bases between them.

This clonotype is a singleton in its sample. J is TRBJ2-2 and V is TRBV12-3 or TRBV12-4, with 8 bases fitting TRBD1. This CDR3 region has 14 residues. V lost 5 bases, J lost 4 bases, and 3 bases stayed unmatched. The CDR3, as DNA: TGTGCCAGCAGTCAGCAGGGGGCCACCGGGGAGCTGTTTTTT. Translated, it gives CASSQQGATGELFF.

This clonotype was detected many times. V is TRBV5-1 and J is TRBJ2-1, with 7 bases fitting TRBD1. The CDR3 runs 15 residues. The germline V gene has CDR1 SGHRS and CDR2 YFSETQ. J gave up 5 bases and V 5 bases, and 10 bases lay outside the gene matches. The CDR3 coding sequence is TGCGCCAGCAGTGCCCGGACAGGAGTGAACAATGAGCAGTTCTTC. The encoded protein is CASSARTGVNNEQFF.